Given below is one T cell receptor beta chain in context. Here immunoSEQ multiplex PCR was the method, and the copy in TCRdb shows in-frame clones only, minus some. The sample has some 120,000 clones, approximately 87% seen once. Germline lookup yields CDR1 SGHVS and CDR2 FQNEAQ. The CDR3 contains 12 residues. V lost 4 bases, J lost 8 bases, and 11 bases lay in between. The data were obtained in a study of control samples from healthy donors and cancer patients. This chain joins TRBV7-8 and TRBJ1-2; D gene unclear. Sequenced: blood. The TCR originated in a man aged 30 to 45 in good health. The CDR3 loop reads CASSYGVGGYTF. The CDR3 region has the DNA TGTGCCAGCAGCTACGGGGTGGGCGGCTACACCTTC.